This entry lists 8 T cell receptor beta chains sequenced from one sample in a study of T cell clonotyping in hematopoietic cell transplantation. Measured with immunoSEQ multiplex PCR; TCRdb has only the in-frame clones, and not every one. The table records about 29,000 clones, roughly nine tenths of them present only once. Material: PBMCs, obtained 100 days after allogeneic stem cell transplant. These receptors were taken from a female patient aged 50-60 years who had an allogeneic stem cell transplant from a related donor, so the T cells may come from the graft donor. Some clones in this sample may be carry-over from other donors' samples.

The chain uses TRBV6-6 and TRBJ2-3, with D possibly TRBD1 on 5 matching bases. Germline lookup yields CDR1 MNHNY and CDR2 SVGAGI (reference sequence). This CDR3 is built from 15 residues. V was clipped by 0 bases and J by 0 bases, with 7 bases between them. The CDR3 is CASSYSAGSTDTQYF. Here the CDR3 DNA reads TGTGCCAGCAGTTACTCGGCAGGGAGCACAGATACGCAGTATTTT.

The chain has TRBV7-3 and TRBJ2-2; 8 nucleotides align to TRBD1. The CDR3 runs 19 residues. From germline, CDR1 is SGHTA and CDR2 FQGTGA. V lost 2 bases and J lost 3; bases outside the gene matches: 14. CDR3 sequence: CASSLVPVQGAGDTGELFF. The CDR3 bases are TGTGCCAGCAGCTTAGTCCCCGTCCAGGGGGCAGGTGACACCGGGGAGCTGTTTTTT.

The V gene is TRBV19, the J gene TRBJ1-5; D gene ambiguous. Trimming stripped 8 bases from V and 4 bases from J, with 18 bases between. The CDR3 runs to 15 residues. Germline V gene sequence: CDR1 LNHDA, CDR2 SQIVND (reference sequence). CDR3 region: CASLETEGRNQPQHF. The CDR3 DNA is TGTGCCAGTCTTGAAACAGAGGGAAGGAATCAGCCCCAGCATTTT.

The chain combines TRBV4-1 with TRBJ1-2, with D perhaps TRBD1 (6 bases). Germline values: CDR1 MGHRA, CDR2 YSYEKL. The CDR3 extends over 13 amino acids. V was shortened by 4 bases and J by 4 bases, with 10 bases between the two germline ends. The DNA for the CDR3 is TGCGCCAGCAGCCGCGACAGGAGCTATGGCTACACCTTC. Translated, it gives CASSRDRSYGYTF.

The V gene is TRBV5-1, the J gene TRBJ2-5, with TRBD2 as a possible D gene (6 bases). The V gene's germline CDR1 is SGHRS and CDR2 YFSETQ. CDR3 length: 14 residues. The V end lost 2 bases, the J end lost 5 bases, and 13 bases lay between the germline ends. CDR3 sequence reads: CASSFGTGLETQYF. As DNA, the CDR3 is TGCGCCAGCAGCTTCGGGACTGGGCTTGAGACCCAGTACTTC.

This rearrangement joins TRBV6-5 to TRBJ1-4; 9 bases align to TRBD1. The CDR3 has 15 residues. Germline V gives CDR1 MNHEY, CDR2 SVGAGI. Unmatched junction bases numbered 10, after V lost 4 bases and J lost 10 bases. CDR3 DNA: TGTGCCAGCAGTTTAACAGGGGGCCCCGGTGGAAAACTGTTTTTT. Protein product: CASSLTGGPGGKLFF.

This clone occurred a few times. The V call is TRBV5-4, the J call TRBJ1-2; tentative D call: TRBD1 (6 bases). Trimming took off 0 bases at V and 8 bases at J, with 20 bases between the two ends. The germline CDR1 and CDR2 sequences are SGHNT and YYREEE (reference sequence). The length of the CDR3 is 16 residues. The CDR3 nucleotides are TGTGCCAGCAGCTTGGGAATGGGACAATCAATCGAAGGCTACACCTTC. Translation: CASSLGMGQSIEGYTF. The variable domain in full, with the rest retrieved from reference TRBV5-4 and TRBJ1-2, is ETGVTQSPTHLIKTRGQQVTLRCSSQSGHNTVSWYQQALGQGPQFIFQYYREEENGRGNFPPRFSGLQFPNYSSELNVNALELDDSALYLCASSLGMGQSIEGYTFGSGTRLTVV.

The rearrangement links TRBV29-1 to TRBJ1-1; D not resolved. Germline-derived CDR1 and CDR2 are SQVTM and ANQGSEA. The V and J ends lost 4 bases and 1 base respectively, with 10 bases between them. The CDR3 has 13 amino acids. This CDR3 is CSVARHPNTEAFF. DNA of the CDR3: TGCAGCGTTGCCAGACACCCGAACACTGAAGCTTTCTTT.